The T cell receptor beta chain under discussion was sequenced for a study of Tregs in tolerant kidney transplant recipients. Study in general: A roughly three-day belatacept mixed lymphocyte reaction, sometimes plus 5-day graft donor restimulation, preceded CD4+CD25+CD127- sorting.

Study conclusions and caveats: Biological reproducibility was not directly addressed in this study. Activated donor B cell expansion appeared to reveal the most relevant donor-specific TCRbeta repertoire.

TCRdb keeps only in-frame clones here, not all; method: immunoSEQ multiplex PCR. Among approximately 17,000 clones listed, 61% were seen once. This CDR3 is built from 15 residues. V lost 6 bases and J lost 0, with 12 bases in between. The V gene's germline CDR1 is SGHVS and CDR2 FQNEAQ. Points on this clone: The antigen is not known.

V is TRBV7-8 and J is TRBJ1-3; unclear D gene. The TCR sequence derives from a human donor in good health. Sequenced input: Tregs from blood cultured with allogeneic cells. CDR3 nucleotides: TGTGCCAGCAGTCCCGAACGGGTCTCTGGAAACACCATATATTTT. Translating gives CASSPERVSGNTIYF.